The TCR beta chain under discussion was sequenced for a study of regulatory T cells in long-lasting Graves disease. Building the TCR beta libraries relied on iRepertoire HTBI primers, and CDR3 regions underwent Arm-PCR. TCRdb reprocessed the multiplex PCR reads with MiXCR, giving one entry per CDR3 protein. The repertoire holds over 500,000 distinct CDR3 sequences, about 16% seen once, with around 12% in the top ten. Whole-study findings and limits: The small sample size may have reduced accuracy. Persistent cases favored TRBV28, TRBJ1-2 and TRBJ2-5.

Specified time point: newly diagnosed GD, antithyroid drugs for less than 3 months. After RNA was extracted from PBMCs, the TCR library was made from it. Deletions cut 0 bases from V and 5 bases from J, with 14 bases between. The CDR3 is made up of 15 amino acids. Germline V gene sequence: CDR1 SGHRS, CDR2 YFSETQ. At least ten counts were recorded for this clonotype. What it binds is not known. The data also belong to a second study, concerning T cells in Graves' hyperthyroidism and ophthalmopathy. That paper states: Most thyroid clonotypes expanded above 0.001 appeared in blood too. Stable hyperthyroidism was separated from ophthalmopathy by a model based on 13 V-J features.

J is TRBJ1-1 and V is TRBV5-1; TRBD1 might be the D (5 bases). Specimen: peripheral blood mononuclear cells (PBMCs), collected at new diagnosis, from a patient treated with antithyroid drugs. The sequence came from a man between 18 and 35 years old with Graves disease. The CDR3 is CASSLGQGGSTEAFF. The CDR3 DNA is TGCGCCAGCAGCTTGGGGCAGGGAGGTAGTACTGAAGCTTTCTTT.